Shown below are 10 T cell receptor beta chains from a single sample sequenced in a study of CD8 T cells in Susac syndrome. A quantity of about 0.5 to 1 ug RNA underwent reverse transcription using random hexamers. MiXCR was run by TCRdb on the immunoSEQ multiplex PCR reads, yielding one entry per CDR3 protein. Here the sample spans 200,000 to 250,000 distinct CDR3 sequences, about 90% being singletons. The sample comprised CD8+ T cells from PBMCs. The receptors stem from a human donor with multiple sclerosis.

The V call is TRBV25-1, the J call TRBJ2-2; unclear D gene. Germline-derived CDR1 and CDR2 are MGHDK and SYGVNS. V lost 4 bases and J 5 bases, leaving 14 bases between the germline ends. The CDR3 runs 15 residues. Here the CDR3 reads CASSGGRGPTGELFF. The CDR3 DNA is TGTGCCAGCAGTGGTGGTCGCGGTCCTACCGGGGAGCTGTTTTTT.

V usage is TRBV4-1 and J usage is TRBJ2-1; 8 bases fit TRBD2. CDR1 is MGHRA, CDR2 YSYEKL, per germline. The CDR3 covers 16 residues. Germline trimming cut 3 bases from V and 7 bases from J; bases unmatched to any gene: 11. CDR3 in DNA: TGCGCCAGCAGCCACACCCCTTCGGGAGGGGGAAATGAGCAGTTCTTC. Its protein is CASSHTPSGGGNEQFF.

The chain employs TRBV20-1 and TRBJ2-5, with TRBD2 matching over 12 bases. The CDR3 has 19 amino acids. Per germline, CDR1 DFQATT and CDR2 SNEGSKA (reference sequence). Trimming removed 0 bases from V and 3 bases from J; junction bases left unmatched: 14. The CDR3 spells CSAREDYRLAGDGEETQYF. In DNA, the CDR3 is TGCAGTGCTAGAGAGGACTATCGACTAGCGGGGGACGGAGAAGAGACCCAGTACTTC.

The chain joins TRBV24-1 to TRBJ2-7, with 8 bases lining up with TRBD1. The CDR3 loop spans 14 amino acids. V trimming: 3 bases; J trimming: 3 bases; junction bases outside the gene matches: 3. Germline values: CDR1 KGHDR, CDR2 SFDVKD. The CDR3 DNA sequence: TGTGCCACCAGTGATCAGGGGGCGAGCTACGAGCAGTACTTC. Protein sequence: CATSDQGASYEQYF.

The chain uses TRBV20-1 and TRBJ2-2, with TRBD1 identical over 11 bases. Trimming at V came to 5 bases and at J to 4 bases, leaving 3 bases not matched to a gene. This CDR3 contains 14 residues. Germline assignment: CDR1 DFQATT and CDR2 SNEGSKA (reference sequence). CDR3 bases: TGCAGTGCTGGGGGGACAGGGGGCACCGGGGAGCTGTTTTTT. It codes for CSAGGTGGTGELFF.

V and J are TRBV19 and TRBJ2-3, with no clear D. In germline, CDR1 is LNHDA, CDR2 SQIVND (reference sequence). This CDR3 spans 13 amino acids. Trimming left V 1 base short and J 5 bases short, with 7 bases between. The CDR3 is CASSIGGVDTQYF. The CDR3 bases are TGTGCCAGTAGTATAGGTGGGGTAGATACGCAGTATTTT.

The J gene is TRBJ2-2, the V gene TRBV3-1, with D perhaps TRBD2 (7 bases). This CDR3 is built from 16 residues. V was clipped by 3 bases and J by 0 bases, with 11 bases between them. CDR1 is LGHDT and CDR2 is YNNKEL in the germline V gene (reference sequence). CDR3 residues: CASSHDGGPNTGELFF. The CDR3 DNA sequence: TGTGCCAGCAGCCATGACGGGGGGCCGAACACCGGGGAGCTGTTTTTT.

The rearrangement joins TRBV6-1 to TRBJ1-5; 8 bases map to TRBD1. The junction had 11 bases not matched to a gene; V was cut back by 7 bases and J by 3 bases. The germline V gene encodes CDR1 MNHNS and CDR2 SASEGT. CDR3 length: 16 amino acids. The chain's CDR3 is CASNSKDRVINQPQHF. The CDR3 nucleotides read TGTGCCAGCAATAGTAAGGACAGGGTAATCAATCAGCCCCAGCATTTT.

The gene calls are TRBV7-3 and TRBJ2-3; 9 nucleotides agree with TRBD1. Per the germline V gene, CDR1 is SGHTA and CDR2 is FQGTGA. The CDR3 spans 18 residues. Trimming cost V 8 bases and J 2 bases; bases outside gene matches: 17. The CDR3 reads CASPAGTGSQSVTDTQYF. The CDR3 nucleotides read TGTGCCAGCCCCGCCGGGACAGGGTCCCAGTCCGTCACAGATACGCAGTATTTT.

The chain recombines TRBV5-4 with TRBJ2-3; D tentatively fits TRBD1 or TRBD2 (6 bases each). CDR3 length equals 15 residues. V lost 2 bases, J lost 5 bases, and 15 bases lay in between. In germline, CDR1 is SGHNT, CDR2 YYREEE (reference sequence). CDR3 sequence reads: CASSFLGGSEDTQYF. CDR3 bases: TGTGCCAGCAGCTTCCTGGGGGGCTCTGAAGATACGCAGTATTTT. Combining the CDR3 with reference TRBV5-4 and TRBJ2-3 gives the whole variable domain ETGVTQSPTHLIKTRGQQVTLRCSSQSGHNTVSWYQQALGQGPQFIFQYYREEENGRGNFPPRFSGLQFPNYSSELNVNALELDDSALYLCASSFLGGSEDTQYFGPGTRLTVL.